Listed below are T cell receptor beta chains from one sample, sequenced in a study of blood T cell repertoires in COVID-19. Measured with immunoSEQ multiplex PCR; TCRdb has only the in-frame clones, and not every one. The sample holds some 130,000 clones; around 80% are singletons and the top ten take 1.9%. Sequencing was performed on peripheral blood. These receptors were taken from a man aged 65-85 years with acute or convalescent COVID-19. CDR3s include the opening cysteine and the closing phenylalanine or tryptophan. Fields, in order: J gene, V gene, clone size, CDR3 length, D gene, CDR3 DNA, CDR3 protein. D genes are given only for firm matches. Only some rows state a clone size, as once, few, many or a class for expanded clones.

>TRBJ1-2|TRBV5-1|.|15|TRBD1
TGCGCCAGCAGACCGGGACAGGGCGTTTGGTATGGCTACACCTTC
CASRPGQGVWYGYTF
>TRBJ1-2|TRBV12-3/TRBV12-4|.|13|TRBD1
TGTGCCAGCAGTTTCCGACAGGGGAGTGGCTACACCTTC
CASSFRQGSGYTF
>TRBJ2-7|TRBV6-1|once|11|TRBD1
TGTGCCAGCAGTGAAGCCGGGACAGGGAGCTTC
CASSEAGTGSF
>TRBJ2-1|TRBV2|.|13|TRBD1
TGTGCCAGCCGGAGGACAGGGGACAATGAGCAGTTCTTC
CASRRTGDNEQFF
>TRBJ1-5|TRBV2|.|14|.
TGTGCCAGCAGTGAGTTGGGCAGCTATCAGCCCCAGCATTTT
CASSELGSYQPQHF
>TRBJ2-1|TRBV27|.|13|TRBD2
TGTGCCAGTACGGGACTAGCGGGGAGTGAGCAGTTCTTC
CASTGLAGSEQFF
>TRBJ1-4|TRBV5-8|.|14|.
TGTGCCAGCAGCTTGAGACAGTCTCCTGAAAAACTGTTTTTT
CASSLRQSPEKLFF
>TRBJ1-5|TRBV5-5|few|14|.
TGTGCCAGCAGCTTGGACCTAAGCAATCAGCCCCAGCATTTT
CASSLDLSNQPQHF
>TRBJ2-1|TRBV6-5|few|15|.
TGTGCCAGCAGAGGGGGGGCAGGGATAATTAATGAGCAGTTCTTC
CASRGGAGIINEQFF
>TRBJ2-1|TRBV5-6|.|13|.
TGTGCCAGCCAGACATCCTCCTACAATGAGCAGTTCTTC
CASQTSSYNEQFF
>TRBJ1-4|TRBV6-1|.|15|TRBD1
TGTGCCAGCAGTGAAAGACAGGGTATTAATGAAAAACTGTTTTTT
CASSERQGINEKLFF
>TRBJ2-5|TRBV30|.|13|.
TGTGCCTGGAGTCAGAACCTCCAAGAGACCCAGTACTTC
CAWSQNLQETQYF
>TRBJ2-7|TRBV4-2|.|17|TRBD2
TGTGCCAGCAGCCAAATCGCTAGCGGGGGGATTCAGTACGAGCAGTACTTC
CASSQIASGGIQYEQYF
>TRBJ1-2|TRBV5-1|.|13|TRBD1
TGCGCCAGCAGCTCGACAGGGATGTATGGCTACACCTTC
CASSSTGMYGYTF
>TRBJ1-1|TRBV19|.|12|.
TGTGCCAGTATGGCGGGCAACACTGAAGCTTTCTTT
CASMAGNTEAFF
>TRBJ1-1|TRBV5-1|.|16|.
TGCGCCAGCAGCGATGCTCCGTCCGGAGGGAACACTGAAGCTTTCTTT
CASSDAPSGGNTEAFF
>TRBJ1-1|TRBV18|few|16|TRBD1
TGTGCCAGCTCACTGGATCAGGGGGGCGAGGTCATTGAAGCTTTCTTT
CASSLDQGGEVIEAFF
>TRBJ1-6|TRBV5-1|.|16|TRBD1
TGCGCCAGCAGCCTATCGTGGGACAGGGGCGCTTCACCCCTCCACTTT
CASSLSWDRGASPLHF
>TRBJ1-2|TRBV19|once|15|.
TGTGCCAGTAGTATAGCCGGAGGCTCCCTCTATGGCTACACCTTC
CASSIAGGSLYGYTF
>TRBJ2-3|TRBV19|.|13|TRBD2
TGTGCCAGTACGGGACTAGCGGGAAATACGCAGTATTTT
CASTGLAGNTQYF
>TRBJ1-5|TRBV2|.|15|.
TGTGCCAGCAGTGATCGACGCGGGGTGAATTGGCCCCAGCATTTT
CASSDRRGVNWPQHF
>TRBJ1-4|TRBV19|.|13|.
TGTGCCAGCAAGAGGGTAGCTAATGAAAAACTGTTTTTT
CASKRVANEKLFF
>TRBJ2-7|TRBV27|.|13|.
TGTGCCAGCAGTTACCGTAGCTCCTACGAGCAGTACTTC
CASSYRSSYEQYF
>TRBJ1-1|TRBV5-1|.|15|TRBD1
TGCGCCAGCAGCTTTTCGAGGGGGCGGAGTACTGAAGCTTTCTTT
CASSFSRGRSTEAFF
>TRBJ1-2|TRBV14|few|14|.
TGTGCCAGCAGCCAGGTAGGGACACTGCGGGGCTACACCTTC
CASSQVGTLRGYTF
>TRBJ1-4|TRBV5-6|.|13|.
TGTGCCAGCAGCGCCGGGACAAGTGAAAAACTGTTTTTT
CASSAGTSEKLFF
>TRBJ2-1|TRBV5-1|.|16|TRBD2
TGCGCCAGCAGCCGCGGGACTAGCGGGGGACAAAATGAGCAGTTCTTC
CASSRGTSGGQNEQFF
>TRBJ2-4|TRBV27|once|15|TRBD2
TGTGCCAGCAGTCCCCTACGAAGCGGGGGGAACATTCAGTACTTC
CASSPLRSGGNIQYF
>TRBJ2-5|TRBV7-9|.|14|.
TGTGCCAGCAGCCAGGGTGGGGGCTTGGAGACCCAGTACTTC
CASSQGGGLETQYF
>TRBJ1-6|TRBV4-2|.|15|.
TGTGCCAGCAGCGGGAGGGGAATAAATAATTCACCCCTCCACTTT
CASSGRGINNSPLHF
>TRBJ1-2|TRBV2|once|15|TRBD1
TGTGCCAGCAGGGAGGGGGCGTCGGATGGCTATGGCTACACCTTC
CASREGASDGYGYTF
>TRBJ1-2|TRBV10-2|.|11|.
TGCGCCAGCAGGCAATCCAGAGGCTACACCTTC
CASRQSRGYTF
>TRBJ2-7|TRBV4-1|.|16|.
TGCGCCAGCAGCCAAGGAGGAACAGGGCTTTCCTACGAGCAGTACTTC
CASSQGGTGLSYEQYF
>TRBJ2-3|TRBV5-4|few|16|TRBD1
TGTGCCAGCAGCTCCTTCAGTGGGACAGGGGTAGATACGCAGTATTTT
CASSSFSGTGVDTQYF
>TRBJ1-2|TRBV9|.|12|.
TGTGCCAGCACAGGACTTAACTATGGCTACACCTTC
CASTGLNYGYTF
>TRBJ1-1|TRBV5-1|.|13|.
TGCGCCAGCAGCTTGGAGCTGAACACTGAAGCTTTCTTT
CASSLELNTEAFF
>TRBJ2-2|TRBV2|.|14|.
TGTGCCAGCAGTTCTATACAGGGTAACGGGGAGCTGTTTTTT
CASSSIQGNGELFF
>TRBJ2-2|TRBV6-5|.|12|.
TGTGCCCGAGGGGGTAACACCGGGGAGCTGTTTTTT
CARGGNTGELFF
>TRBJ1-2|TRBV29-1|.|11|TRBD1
TGCAGCGTGGACAGGGGCTATGGCTACACCTTC
CSVDRGYGYTF
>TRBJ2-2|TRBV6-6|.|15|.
TGTGCCAGCAGTTTGAACAGGGCGAACACCGGGGAGCTGTTTTTT
CASSLNRANTGELFF
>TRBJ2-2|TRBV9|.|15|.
TGTGCCAGCAGCGGCTTAGCGCCCGACACCGGGGAGCTGTTTTTT
CASSGLAPDTGELFF
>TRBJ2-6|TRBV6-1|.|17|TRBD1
TGTGCCAGCAGTGCGAGGGGGCGGATCCCTGGGGCCAACGTCCTGACTTTC
CASSARGRIPGANVLTF
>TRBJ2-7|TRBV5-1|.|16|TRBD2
TGCGCCAGCAGCCCTGGGACTAGCGGGGGTACCTACGAGCAGTACTTC
CASSPGTSGGTYEQYF
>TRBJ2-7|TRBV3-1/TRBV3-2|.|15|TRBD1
TGTGCCAGCAGCCGTAGGGGACAGGGTGATCGCGAGCAGTACTTC
CASSRRGQGDREQYF
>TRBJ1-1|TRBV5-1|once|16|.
TGCGCCAGCAGCTTAGATGGCAGGGGAAGGAACACTGAAGCTTTCTTT
CASSLDGRGRNTEAFF
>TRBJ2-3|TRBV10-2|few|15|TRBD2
TGCGCCAGCAGGGGGCTGGGGAGGGGCACAGATACGCAGTATTTT
CASRGLGRGTDTQYF
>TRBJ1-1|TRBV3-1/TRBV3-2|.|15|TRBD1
TGTGCCAGCAGCCTAAAGACAGGGAGGTTGACTGAAGCTTTCTTT
CASSLKTGRLTEAFF
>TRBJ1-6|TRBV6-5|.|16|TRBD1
TGTGCCAGCAGTTTAACCGGACAGGGGGAGATCTCACCCCTCCACTTT
CASSLTGQGEISPLHF
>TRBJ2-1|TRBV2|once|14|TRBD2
TGTGCCATCCTACTAGCGGGGGCATACAATGAGCAGTTCTTC
CAILLAGAYNEQFF
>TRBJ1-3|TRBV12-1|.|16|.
TGTGCCAGCAGCTTTTTCCGGGACAGGGCACGAAACACCATATATTTT
CASSFFRDRARNTIYF
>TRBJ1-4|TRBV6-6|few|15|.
TGTGCCAGCAGTTACTCAGGGGCTGGGGATGAAAAACTGTTTTTT
CASSYSGAGDEKLFF
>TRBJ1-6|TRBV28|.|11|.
TGTGTGGGGGCATGGTGTTCACCCCTCCACTTT
CVGAWCSPLHF
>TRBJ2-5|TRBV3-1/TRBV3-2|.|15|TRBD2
TGTGCCAGCAGCCCGCGGGGGGCCCTCCAAGAGACCCAGTACTTC
CASSPRGALQETQYF
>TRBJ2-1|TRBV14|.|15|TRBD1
TGTGCCAGCAGCCCCGGACAGGTATCCTACAATGAGCAGTTCTTC
CASSPGQVSYNEQFF